The 12 T cell receptor beta chains below were found in one sample sequenced in a study of glioma-infiltrating T cells. Using RNA template, CDR3s of TCR alpha and beta were amplified with iRepertoire arm-PCR. MiXCR was run by TCRdb on the multiplex PCR reads, yielding one entry per CDR3 protein. Here the sample spans approximately 100,000 distinct CDR3 sequences, 25% to 30% being singletons. The sequencing sample was made of glioma tissue, nonneoplastic brain tissue, or PBMCs (not recorded which). These receptors were collected from a human donor with low-grade glioma or glioblastoma, undergoing nonglioma brain surgery, or in good health (not recorded which).

This clonotype occurred many times. This sequence joins TRBV7-9 and TRBJ2-1; a possible D gene is TRBD2 (6 bases). Trimming shortened V by 4 bases and J by 14 bases, and 21 bases separated the two germline ends. Germline CDR1 and CDR2: SEHNR and FQNEAQ (reference sequence). The CDR3 is 14 residues long. Here the CDR3 reads CASSSWTTAHREFF. Here the CDR3 DNA reads TGTGCCAGCAGCTCTTGGACTACCGCCCACCGAGAGTTCTTC.

A note on this clonotype: A much more abundant neighbour one base away suggests this may be a read error. The rearrangement uses TRBV20-1 and TRBJ2-5; D is unclear. The CDR3 runs 11 residues. CDR1 is DFQATT, CDR2 SNEGSKA, per germline (reference sequence). Trimming shortened V by 6 bases and J by 10 bases, and 15 bases separated the two germline ends. CDR3 loop: CSALLPRLQYF. In DNA, the CDR3 is TGCAGTGCGCTATTACCTCGGCTCCAGTACTTC.

This clonotype was observed at least ten times. This rearrangement joins TRBV6-1 to TRBJ1-4, with D hard to call. The CDR3 contains 16 residues. The V gene's germline CDR1 is MNHNS and CDR2 SASEGT. Trimming cost V 5 bases and J 0 bases, with 13 bases left between them. The CDR3 is CASSSGVAATNEKLFF. CDR3 DNA: TGTGCCAGCAGTTCGGGCGTTGCAGCAACTAATGAAAAACTGTTTTTT.

With regard to this clonotype: One base away lies a much larger clone, so this may be a sequencing read error. The V and J genes are TRBV7-2 and TRBJ1-2, with no clear D. The length of the CDR3 is 13 residues. Looked up from germline, CDR1 is SGHTA and CDR2 is FQGNSA. Between the trimmed V and J ends, which lost 1 base and 10 bases, there was a span of 13 bases. CDR3 in amino acids: CASSLDLASVYTF. CDR3 nucleotides: TGTGCCAGCAGCTTAGACCTGGCTAGCGTCTACACCTTC.

The rearrangement joins TRBV20-1 to TRBJ2-1; 13 bases match TRBD2. Germline values: CDR1 DFQATT, CDR2 SNEGSKA (reference sequence). V lost 6 bases and J lost 8; bases outside the gene matches: 16. This CDR3 spans 17 amino acids. As DNA, the CDR3 is TGCAGTGCCAGAACTAGCGGGGGGGCCAATTATTTCTATGAGCAGTTCTTC. It specifies CSARTSGGANYFYEQFF.

Ten or more counts support this clonotype. The chain carries TRBV20-1 and TRBJ1-3; no firm D call. This CDR3 comprises 13 residues. Germline CDR1 reads DFQATT; CDR2 reads SNEGSKA (reference sequence). V lost 3 bases, J lost 2 bases, and 8 bases lay in between. CDR3 protein: CSARGGPGNTIYF. The CDR3 coding sequence is TGCAGTGCTAGGGGAGGGCCTGGAAACACCATATATTTT.

About this clonotype itself: This may be a read error: a much more frequent sequence differs by one nucleotide. This sequence joins TRBV4-2 and TRBJ2-7; no clear D. The CDR3 contains 14 residues. Germline CDR1 LGHNA, CDR2 YNFKEQ. The CDR3 DNA sequence: TGTGGCAGCAGCTCCCAGCGTTCCGACTACGAGCAGTACTTC. It encodes CGSSSQRSDYEQYF.

This clonotype was seen at least ten times. The chain links TRBV7-2 to TRBJ2-3, with TRBD1 identical over 8 bases. The junction had 6 bases not matched to a gene; V was cut back by 5 bases and J by 8 bases. The germline CDR1 and CDR2 sequences are SGHTA and FQGNSA. This CDR3 contains 13 residues. The CDR3 bases are TGTGCCAGCAGCCCGTTCACAGGGGGTACGCAGTATTTT. Translating gives CASSPFTGGTQYF.

This clonotype was seen ten or more times. V and J are TRBV28 and TRBJ2-1; 8 bases are shared with TRBD2. With V trimmed by 5 bases and J by 15 bases, 9 bases remained unmatched. CDR3 length: 12 residues. CDR1 and CDR2 (germline): MDHEN, SYDVKM. This CDR3 reads CASSVRPGGPFF. Written as DNA, the CDR3 is TGTGCCAGCAGTGTACGTCCGGGGGGGCCGTTCTTC.

Only a few counts were recorded for this clonotype. The chain couples TRBV18 to TRBJ1-2; 7 bases map to TRBD1. V gave up 3 bases and J gave up 6 bases; unmatched junction bases: 10. The CDR3 is 15 amino acids. Looked up from germline, CDR1 is KGHSH and CDR2 is LQKENI. The CDR3: CASSPVGQTTDGYTF. The CDR3 bases are TGTGCCAGCTCACCGGTGGGACAGACCACAGATGGCTACACCTTC.

This clonotype was recorded many times. The chain recombines TRBV4-2 with TRBJ2-7, with TRBD2 matching over 12 bases. With V trimmed by 5 bases and J by 4 bases, 0 bases remained unmatched. Germline CDR1 and CDR2: LGHNA and YNFKEQ. The CDR3 has 13 residues. The CDR3 loop reads CASSGTSGYEQYF. The CDR3, as DNA: TGTGCCAGCAGCGGGACTAGCGGGTACGAGCAGTACTTC.

The V and J genes are TRBV4-1 and TRBJ2-1, with 8 bases lining up with TRBD1. Looked up from germline, CDR1 is MGHRA and CDR2 is YSYEKL. The CDR3 contains 14 residues. Trimming cost V 6 bases and J 11 bases; bases outside gene matches: 12. CDR3 sequence reads: CASRATGDNRQQFF. The DNA of the CDR3 is TGCGCCAGCAGAGCGACAGGGGATAATCGGCAGCAGTTCTTC.